These 14 T cell receptor beta chains were all obtained from the same sample, sequenced in a study of cytomegalovirus exposure and HLA in healthy donors. Amplification used 60 Vbeta primers and 13 Jbeta primers. The protocol was immunoSEQ multiplex PCR, while the TCRdb copy is restricted to in-frame clones and leaves out a portion. The repertoire includes approximately 160,000 clones, 70% to 85% of them detected once, and approximately 1.5% sits in the top ten. Material: PBMCs. The origin of the receptors is a woman in her twenties or thirties in good health and CMV-seropositive.

CDR3 sequence: CASSPLAGVGETQYF. As DNA, the CDR3 is TGTGCCAGCAGCCCTCTAGCGGGAGTAGGAGAGACCCAGTACTTC. The chain employs TRBV11-1 and TRBJ2-5; TRBD2 agrees at 10 bases. The germline V gene encodes CDR1 SGHAT and CDR2 FQDESV (reference sequence). Trimming cost V 5 bases and J 4 bases; bases outside gene matches: 7. The CDR3 extends over 15 amino acids.

This clone was observed a few times. This chain links TRBV11-2 with TRBJ2-3; TRBD2 agrees at 7 bases. The CDR3 is made up of 16 amino acids. V lost 3 bases to trimming and J lost 2 bases; unmatched junction nucleotides: 8. The germline V gene encodes CDR1 SGHAT and CDR2 FQNNGV. The chain's CDR3 is CASSFFAGANTDTQYF. The CDR3 nucleotides read TGTGCCAGCAGCTTCTTTGCGGGAGCGAACACAGATACGCAGTATTTT.

This chain's CDR3 is CASRRTANTGELFF. CDR3 nucleotides: TGTGCCAGCAGACGGACAGCGAACACCGGGGAGCTGTTTTTT. The rearrangement links TRBV28 to TRBJ2-2; D may be TRBD1 (6 bases). V was cut by 6 bases and J by 0 bases, with 8 bases left in between. This CDR3 contains 14 residues. From germline, CDR1 is MDHEN and CDR2 SYDVKM.

This rearrangement joins TRBV7-9 to TRBJ2-3; TRBD2 matches 8 bases. The germline gives CDR1 SEHNR, CDR2 FQNEAQ (reference sequence). This CDR3 is 16 amino acids long. Trimming cost V 2 bases and J 1 base; bases outside gene matches: 5. For the CDR3, the DNA is TGTGCCAGCAGCTTATCGGTACTAGCGGGCACAGATACGCAGTATTTT. Protein sequence: CASSLSVLAGTDTQYF. Using reference TRBV7-9 and TRBJ2-3 for the parts outside the CDR3, the full variable domain is DTGVSQNPRHKITKRGQNVTFRCDPISEHNRLYWYRQTLGQGPEFLTYFQNEAQLEKSRLLSDRFSAERPKGSFSTLEIQRTEQGDSAMYLCASSLSVLAGTDTQYFGPGTRLTVL.

The rearrangement uses TRBV7-9 and TRBJ2-3; no clear D. V was clipped by 1 base and J by 7 bases, with 15 bases between them. Germline values: CDR1 SEHNR, CDR2 FQNEAQ (reference sequence). This CDR3 is 15 amino acids long. As DNA, the CDR3 is TGTGCCAGCAGCTTAGATCTAGACCACATGCATACGCAGTATTTT. Translated, it gives CASSLDLDHMHTQYF.

The V gene is TRBV6-1, the J gene TRBJ2-2, with 7 bases aligning to TRBD1. Per germline, CDR1 MNHNS and CDR2 SASEGT. This CDR3 is 12 amino acids long. CDR3 sequence (DNA): TGTGCTCACAGGGGTGATACCGGGGAGCTGTTTTTT. This translates into CAHRGDTGELFF.

The V call is TRBV4-1, the J call TRBJ2-3, with D tentatively TRBD2 (6 bases). V was shortened by 3 bases and J by 6 bases, with 22 bases between the two germline ends. There are 17 residues in the CDR3. CDR1 and CDR2 (germline): MGHRA, YSYEKL. CDR3 residues: CASSQTPSASLWDTQYF. The CDR3 DNA is TGCGCCAGCAGCCAGACCCCTAGCGCCAGCTTATGGGATACGCAGTATTTT.

The chain joins TRBV18 to TRBJ1-4; the D gene is possibly TRBD1 (5 bases). V was clipped by 2 bases and J by 4 bases, with 8 bases between them. The germline V gene encodes CDR1 KGHSH and CDR2 LQKENI. The CDR3 sequence is 14 residues long. The CDR3 is CASSPKGINEKLFF. The CDR3 DNA sequence: TGTGCCAGCTCACCAAAGGGGATTAATGAAAAACTGTTTTTT.

The chain couples TRBV30 to TRBJ1-1; D gene uncertain. Trimming removed 4 bases at V and 5 bases at J, with 17 bases between. CDR1 GTSNPN and CDR2 SVGIG come from the germline V gene (reference sequence). The CDR3 totals 14 residues. The CDR3: CAWTLSGADTEAFF. CDR3 nucleotide sequence: TGTGCCTGGACCTTATCGGGAGCGGATACTGAAGCTTTCTTT.

The chain has TRBV28 and TRBJ2-4, with D tentatively TRBD1 (6 bases). This CDR3 contains 17 residues. Trimming removed 7 bases from V and 0 bases from J, with 19 bases in between. Germline V gene sequence: CDR1 MDHEN, CDR2 SYDVKM. CDR3 in DNA: TGTGCCAGCAAAAACACAGGGTCTAACCTAGCCAAAAACATTCAGTACTTC. Translating gives CASKNTGSNLAKNIQYF.

The chain links TRBV2 to TRBJ1-1, with D uncertain. Germline loops: CDR1 SNHLY, CDR2 FYNNEI. The length of the CDR3 is 14 residues. V was pared by 2 bases and J by 4 bases, with 11 bases between. CDR3 amino acids: CASSETPGPTEAFF. The CDR3 nucleotides read TGTGCCAGCAGTGAAACCCCCGGTCCCACTGAAGCTTTCTTT.

This clone was detected only a few times. The chain recombines TRBV5-4 with TRBJ2-3; the D gene is possibly TRBD2 (6 bases). Germline V gives CDR1 SGHNT, CDR2 YYREEE (reference sequence). The CDR3 covers 14 residues. V dropped 1 base and J dropped 6 bases, with 12 bases sitting between them. The CDR3 loop is CASSLYWDSDTQYF. The CDR3 bases are TGTGCCAGCAGCTTGTATTGGGACTCCGATACGCAGTATTTT. The entire variable domain, with the rest obtained from reference TRBV5-4 and TRBJ2-3, is as follows: ETGVTQSPTHLIKTRGQQVTLRCSSQSGHNTVSWYQQALGQGPQFIFQYYREEENGRGNFPPRFSGLQFPNYSSELNVNALELDDSALYLCASSLYWDSDTQYFGPGTRLTVL.

Only one count was recorded for this clone. The rearrangement uses TRBV10-2 and TRBJ1-2; 10 bases line up with TRBD1. The CDR3 contains 15 residues. Germline assignment: CDR1 WSHSY and CDR2 SAAADI. Trimming cost V 3 bases and J 3 bases; bases outside gene matches: 4. The DNA for the CDR3 is TGCGCCAGCAGTGACCGGACAGGGGGTGACTATGGCTACACCTTC. Amino acid sequence: CASSDRTGGDYGYTF.

The V and J genes are TRBV5-4 and TRBJ2-1; 7 nucleotides align to TRBD1. CDR1 and CDR2 from the germline V gene are SGHNT and YYREEE (reference sequence). The CDR3 runs 12 residues. Trimming at V came to 0 bases and at J to 9 bases, leaving 0 bases not matched to a gene. The CDR3 protein is CASSLDRGEQFF. In nucleotides, the CDR3 is TGTGCCAGCAGCTTGGACAGGGGTGAGCAGTTCTTC.